This TCR beta chain was obtained from a study of cytomegalovirus exposure and HLA in healthy donors. With 60 Vbeta and 13 Jbeta primers, the PCR was carried out. Sequencing used immunoSEQ multiplex PCR; TCRdb keeps in-frame clones, though not all of them. The sample lists 35,000 to 45,000 clones; roughly two thirds were seen once. The CDR3 covers 15 residues. The V gene's germline CDR1 is SEHNR and CDR2 FQNEAQ (reference sequence). Trimming cost V 2 bases and J 7 bases; bases outside gene matches: 6. Sequencing was done on a sample of PBMCs. The chain joins TRBV7-9 to TRBJ2-7; 12 nucleotides agree with TRBD2. The clonotype comes from a man aged 30-40 years in good health and CMV-seronegative. DNA for the CDR3: TGTGCCAGCAGCTTATCTAGCGGGAGGGCTCTTGAGCAGTACTTC. Translating it yields CASSLSSGRALEQYF.